The T cell receptor (beta chain) described here comes from a study of cytomegalovirus exposure and HLA in healthy donors. This CDR3 contains 15 residues. Germline-derived CDR1 and CDR2 are MGHRA and YSYEKL. V was shortened by 2 bases and J by 13 bases, with 22 bases between the two germline ends. In the PCR, 60 Vbeta and 13 Jbeta primers were used. Measured with immunoSEQ multiplex PCR; TCRdb has only the in-frame clones, and not every one. The sample totals about 160,000 clones. This rearrangement joins TRBV4-1 to TRBJ2-3, with D unclear. The receptor's source is a woman in her sixties in good health and CMV-seronegative. The sample was PBMCs. CDR3 sequence: CASSQTSSAADSKYF. The CDR3 coding sequence is TGCGCCAGCAGCCAAACCTCATCCGCGGCAGATTCAAAGTATTTT.